Listed here are 25 T cell receptor beta chains from one sample, sequenced in a study of T-cell reconstitution after alpha-beta-depleted transplantation in children. Preparation of the TCRbeta library involved a method that used unique molecular identifiers. TCRdb ran MiXCR on the PCR reads and lists one entry per CDR3 protein. The table shows 450,000 to 700,000 distinct CDR3 sequences, with about a quarter occurring only once. Material: PBMCs, obtained before TCRalphabeta/CD19-depleted stem cell transplant. These receptors were taken from a boy younger than two with Wiskott-Aldrich syndrome, due to receive a stem cell transplant.

The gene calls are TRBV4-1 and TRBJ2-1; perhaps TRBD2 as D (6 bases). From germline, CDR1 is MGHRA and CDR2 YSYEKL. V gave up 3 bases and J gave up 6 bases, with 15 bases separating them. The CDR3 length is 15 residues. The CDR3 nucleotides read TGCGCCAGCAGCCAGGAGGGTCTAGGTATCAATGAGCAGTTCTTC. Translating it yields CASSQEGLGINEQFF.

The chain joins TRBV10-2 to TRBJ2-1; D unresolved. CDR1 and CDR2 (germline): WSHSY, SAAADI. V lost 6 bases, J lost 4 bases, and 16 bases lay in between. This CDR3 comprises 15 residues. CDR3 protein: CASSKGDHLYNEQFF. The CDR3 DNA sequence: TGCGCCAGCAGCAAAGGAGACCATTTATACAATGAGCAGTTCTTC.

In its sample, this clonotype was seen many times. The genes are TRBV24-1 and TRBJ2-1, with D hard to call. This CDR3 contains 12 residues. Trimming stripped 3 bases from V and 7 bases from J, with 6 bases between. Per germline, CDR1 KGHDR and CDR2 SFDVKD. The CDR3 is CATSDRRNEQFF. In DNA form, the CDR3 reads TGTGCCACCAGTGATAGAAGGAATGAGCAGTTCTTC.

This clonotype has only a few counts. For the CDR3, the DNA is TGCAGTGCTCGCAGGGGACCCACTAATCAGCCCCAGCATTTT. The encoded protein is CSARRGPTNQPQHF. V usage is TRBV20-1 and J usage is TRBJ1-5; D is perhaps TRBD1 (6 bases). Germline V lookup: CDR1 DFQATT, CDR2 SNEGSKA (reference sequence). The V end lost 5 bases, the J end lost 4 bases, and 15 bases lay between the germline ends. The CDR3 spans 14 residues.

This clonotype was found a few times. This chain joins TRBV24-1 and TRBJ2-1; 11 positions match TRBD2. J was trimmed by 4 bases and V by 5 bases; bases with no gene match: 6. Per germline, CDR1 KGHDR and CDR2 SFDVKD. This CDR3 region has 16 residues. In DNA form, the CDR3 reads TGTGCCACCAGTGCCCAAACTAGCGGGGGTTACAATGAGCAGTTCTTC. Translated, it gives CATSAQTSGGYNEQFF.

For this clonotype: At one end, the junction sequence differs from germline, possibly due to a read error. The chain combines TRBV20-1 with TRBJ2-7; the match to TRBD2 covers 10 bases. This CDR3 region has 13 residues. Germline CDR1 DFQATT, CDR2 SNEGSKA (reference sequence). The CDR3 region has the DNA TGCTGTGCTAGAGCGGGAGGGCCCTCCGAGCAGTACTTC. Translated, it gives CCARAGGPSEQYF.

This clonotype has more than one count but fewer than ten. V is TRBV18 and J is TRBJ2-2, with 11 bases fitting TRBD2. The CDR3 sequence is 19 residues long. V lost 1 base and J lost 0; bases outside the gene matches: 7. Germline V gene lookup returns CDR1 KGHSH and CDR2 LQKENI. CDR3 sequence: CASSPLPSGRPSNTGELFF. CDR3 coding DNA: TGTGCCAGCTCACCACTGCCTAGCGGGAGGCCATCGAACACCGGGGAGCTGTTTTTT.

This clonotype has just a few counts. This chain links TRBV6-1 with TRBJ1-5, with D uncertain. Trimming shortened V by 7 bases and J by 0 bases, and 7 bases separated the two germline ends. Germline loops: CDR1 MNHNS, CDR2 SASEGT. The CDR3 runs 13 residues. The CDR3, as DNA: TGTGCCAGCATGGTATTTAGCAATCAGCCCCAGCATTTT. Translated, it gives CASMVFSNQPQHF.

This clonotype was observed a handful of times. This chain joins TRBV29-1 and TRBJ2-5, with 8 bases identical to TRBD1. The germline V gene encodes CDR1 SQVTM and CDR2 ANQGSEA. The CDR3 spans 17 residues. V shed 1 base, J shed 2 bases, and the junction held 12 bases outside the gene matches. The CDR3 DNA is TGCAGCGTTGAAGGCGTACAGGGGGAGCCCGTTCAAGAGACCCAGTACTTC. This translates into CSVEGVQGEPVQETQYF.

V is TRBV5-6 and J is TRBJ2-1; 7 bases are a match to TRBD1. CDR1 is SGHDT, CDR2 YYEEEE, per germline. CDR3 size: 18 residues. J was trimmed by 8 bases and V by 2 bases; bases with no gene match: 19. This CDR3 reads CASSFLNQDRQGSYEQFF. The CDR3 DNA follows: TGTGCCAGCAGCTTTCTTAATCAAGACCGACAGGGTTCGTATGAGCAGTTCTTC.

V usage is TRBV5-1 and J usage is TRBJ2-7, with 14 nucleotides matching TRBD2. The CDR3 length is 15 residues. The germline V gene encodes CDR1 SGHRS and CDR2 YFSETQ. Losses at the gene ends were 3 bases for V and 6 bases for J; bases not matched to a gene: 5. In DNA, the CDR3 is TGCGCCAGCAGCTCCGGACTAGCGGGAGGATTCGAGCAGTACTTC. It is translated as CASSSGLAGGFEQYF. Looking up the rest from reference TRBV5-1 and TRBJ2-7 gives the full variable domain: KAGVTQTPRYLIKTRGQQVTLSCSPISGHRSVSWYQQTPGQGLQFLFEYFSETQRNKGNFPGRFSGRQFSNSRSEMNVSTLELGDSALYLCASSSGLAGGFEQYFGPGTRLTVT.

The chain recombines TRBV11-2 with TRBJ1-6; the D gene is possibly TRBD1 (6 bases). Germline loops: CDR1 SGHAT, CDR2 FQNNGV. Trimming took 5 bases from V and 11 from J, leaving 16 bases between them. The CDR3 is 14 residues long. The CDR3 nucleotides read TGTGCCAGCAGCCCGATTAAGTGGGGGCCACCCCTCCACTTT. Amino acids: CASSPIKWGPPLHF.

A few counts support this clonotype. Here the CDR3 reads CSARELSGSETQYF. The CDR3 DNA follows: TGCAGTGCTAGAGAACTCAGCGGGAGCGAGACCCAGTACTTC. The chain couples TRBV20-1 to TRBJ2-5, with 8 nucleotides matching TRBD2. The CDR3 runs to 14 residues. Germline assignment: CDR1 DFQATT and CDR2 SNEGSKA (reference sequence). Trimming removed 0 bases from V and 5 bases from J; junction bases left unmatched: 5.

This clonotype was seen once. The V call is TRBV4-2, the J call TRBJ2-7, with D unclear. The CDR3 is made up of 14 amino acids. Germline CDR1 is LGHNA and CDR2 is YNFKEQ. The germline V and J ends were trimmed by 2 bases and 7 bases, with 15 bases remaining between them. CDR3 nucleotides: TGTGCCAGCAGCCAATCTCCAGGAATGGGGGAGCAGTACTTC. It translates to CASSQSPGMGEQYF.

This clonotype appeared a few times. The chain uses TRBV6-1 and TRBJ1-2; the D is unclear. The germline V gene encodes CDR1 MNHNS and CDR2 SASEGT. The CDR3 totals 17 residues. Trimming removed 0 bases from V and 6 bases from J, with 20 bases in between. This chain's CDR3 is CASSEAFFGEERDGYTF. CDR3 bases: TGTGCCAGCAGTGAAGCATTTTTCGGGGAAGAGAGGGATGGCTACACCTTC.

CDR3 sequence reads: CSARRSGGSYEQYF. The CDR3 DNA sequence: TGCAGTGCTAGGAGGTCAGGGGGATCCTACGAGCAGTACTTC. This chain connects TRBV20-1 to TRBJ2-7, with 7 bases identical to TRBD1. Germline V gene sequence: CDR1 DFQATT, CDR2 SNEGSKA (reference sequence). V lost 3 bases to trimming and J lost 1 base; unmatched junction nucleotides: 6. The length of the CDR3 is 14 residues.

The CDR3 loop is CASSFGTGGNTEAFF. The CDR3 DNA sequence: TGTGCCAGCAGCTTCGGGACAGGGGGGAATACTGAAGCTTTCTTT. The V call is TRBV5-6, the J call TRBJ1-1; 11 bases agree with TRBD1. Germline V lookup: CDR1 SGHDT, CDR2 YYEEEE. This CDR3 has 15 residues. J gave up 5 bases and V 2 bases, and 5 bases lay outside the gene matches.

The sample holds a few counts of this clonotype. The V call is TRBV11-2, the J call TRBJ2-1; possible D gene TRBD2, 5 bases. From germline, CDR1 is SGHAT and CDR2 FQNNGV. This CDR3 has 18 residues. Trimming stripped 4 bases from V and 9 bases from J, with 28 bases between. CDR3 DNA: TGTGCCAGCAGCTCAACGGGTGCGGGTGTAATAAATTGGGTTGAGCAGTTCTTC. This encodes CASSSTGAGVINWVEQFF.

The chain employs TRBV5-1 and TRBJ2-1, with D perhaps TRBD1 (5 bases). Germline V CDR1 and CDR2: SGHRS, YFSETQ. This CDR3 has 14 amino acids. V dropped 0 bases and J dropped 7 bases, with 11 bases sitting between them. CDR3 sequence: CASSLARGGNEQFF. CDR3 DNA: TGCGCCAGCAGCTTGGCAAGGGGTGGAAATGAGCAGTTCTTC.

This clonotype was observed a handful of times. This CDR3 reads CSVVASAYTEAFF. The DNA for the CDR3 is TGCAGCGTTGTGGCATCAGCCTACACTGAAGCTTTCTTT. J is TRBJ1-1 and V is TRBV29-1; no reliable D call. The germline V gene has CDR1 SQVTM and CDR2 ANQGSEA. The V gene lost 4 bases and the J gene lost 3 bases, with 12 bases spanning the gap. This CDR3 has 13 amino acids.

This chain joins TRBV7-9 and TRBJ2-7; maybe TRBD2 (6 bases). Germline values: CDR1 SEHNR, CDR2 FQNEAQ (reference sequence). The ends were cut back, 5 bases at V and 7 bases at J, with 18 bases in the middle. This CDR3 contains 14 residues. The CDR3 is CASSPRWTTIEQYF. The CDR3, as DNA: TGTGCCAGCAGCCCCCGATGGACTACCATAGAGCAGTACTTC.

In its sample, this clonotype was seen a few times. The V gene is TRBV15, the J gene TRBJ2-1; 10 bases match TRBD2. This CDR3 has 16 residues. Trimming took 1 base from V and 8 from J; bases not matched to a gene: 8. Germline V gives CDR1 LNHNV, CDR2 YYDKDF (reference sequence). CDR3 in DNA: TGTGCCACCAGCAGAGGTAGCGGGAGGAGAGGCGATGAGCAGTTCTTC. This translates into CATSRGSGRRGDEQFF.

This clonotype has more than one count but fewer than ten. The chain joins TRBV12-3 or TRBV12-4 to TRBJ2-5; TRBD2 might be the D (6 bases). The length of the CDR3 is 14 residues. Trimming stripped 4 bases from V and 1 base from J, with 10 bases between. CDR3 sequence (DNA): TGTGCCAGCAGTTCAGCGGGTTCCCAAGAGACCCAGTACTTC. It translates to CASSSAGSQETQYF.

This sequence joins TRBV20-1 and TRBJ1-1, with 8 nucleotides matching TRBD1. The CDR3 covers 14 residues. The trim removed 3 bases at V and 2 bases at J, leaving 5 bases unmatched. From germline, CDR1 is DFQATT and CDR2 SNEGSKA (reference sequence). Here the CDR3 reads CSASRAGGNTEAFF. The CDR3 nucleotides are TGCAGTGCTAGCCGCGCAGGGGGCAACACTGAAGCTTTCTTT.

This clonotype was seen more than once but under ten times. The V gene is TRBV20-1, the J gene TRBJ1-6, with 7 bases that match TRBD1. With 6 bases clipped from V and 5 bases from J, the junction kept 10 bases outside the gene matches. The CDR3 has 15 amino acids. CDR1 is DFQATT and CDR2 is SNEGSKA in the germline V gene (reference sequence). The CDR3 region is CSARPGGVHNSPLHF. The CDR3 bases are TGCAGTGCGAGACCAGGGGGTGTCCATAATTCACCCCTCCACTTT.